These T cell receptor beta chains were read from a single sample in a study of shared clonotypes between healthy human individuals. Method: immunoSEQ multiplex PCR; TCRdb's copy keeps in-frame clones and lacks some. The sample yields 1.6 million or so clones, over 95% seen once. Sequences were obtained from naive CD4+ T cells sorted from blood. Source of these receptors: a man aged 30 to 45 in good health. Both conserved end residues are part of each CDR3. The D gene is left open where the match is weak. Expanded clones are given a class, and other clones once, few, many or no size at all.

J gene: TRBJ2-7; clone size: .; D gene: TRBD1; V gene: TRBV6-1; CDR3 DNA: TGTGCCAGCAGTGCCAACAGGGGCTCCTACGAGCAGTACTTC; CDR3 protein: CASSANRGSYEQYF
J gene: TRBJ1-1; clone size: .; D gene: .; V gene: TRBV5-1; CDR3 DNA: TGCGCCAGCAGCTTGGCAGGGGCAACTGAAGCTTTCTTT; CDR3 protein: CASSLAGATEAFF
J gene: TRBJ2-1; clone size: .; D gene: .; V gene: TRBV7-6; CDR3 DNA: TGTGCCAGCAGCCGGGGAACGGGAGCGAACTACAATGAGCAGTTCTTC; CDR3 protein: CASSRGTGANYNEQFF
J gene: TRBJ2-2; clone size: .; D gene: TRBD2; V gene: TRBV4-1; CDR3 DNA: TGCGCCAGCAGCCAGGACACTAGCGGCGCGAACACCGGGGAGCTGTTTTTT; CDR3 protein: CASSQDTSGANTGELFF
J gene: TRBJ1-5; clone size: .; D gene: .; V gene: TRBV30; CDR3 DNA: TGTGCCTGGAGTGAACAGAGCAATCAGCCCCAGCATTTT; CDR3 protein: CAWSEQSNQPQHF
J gene: TRBJ1-5; clone size: once; D gene: TRBD1; V gene: TRBV18; CDR3 DNA: TGTGCCAGCTCACCCCGGGACAGACCGGAGGGGCCCCAGCATTTT; CDR3 protein: CASSPRDRPEGPQHF
J gene: TRBJ1-5; clone size: .; D gene: .; V gene: TRBV28; CDR3 DNA: TGTGCCAGCAGCCCATGGCGGTTTGAGGGTTATCAGCCCCAGCATTTT; CDR3 protein: CASSPWRFEGYQPQHF
J gene: TRBJ2-5; clone size: .; D gene: .; V gene: TRBV7-3; CDR3 DNA: TGTGCCAGCAGCTTAAATGCGAGAGGCCAAGAGACCCAGTACTTC; CDR3 protein: CASSLNARGQETQYF
J gene: TRBJ2-7; clone size: .; D gene: TRBD1; V gene: TRBV5-4; CDR3 DNA: TGTGCCAGCAGCTTCCCTGACAGGGGATCCTACGAGCAGTACTTC; CDR3 protein: CASSFPDRGSYEQYF
J gene: TRBJ2-7; clone size: .; D gene: TRBD1; V gene: TRBV27; CDR3 DNA: TGTGCCAGCAGTTTGGACAGGGGGACAACCTACGAGCAGTACTTC; CDR3 protein: CASSLDRGTTYEQYF
J gene: TRBJ2-2; clone size: once; D gene: .; V gene: TRBV7-7; CDR3 DNA: TGTGCTAGCACCCTCAAAGGGGTTTCGGACACCGGGGAGCTGTTTTTT; CDR3 protein: CASTLKGVSDTGELFF
J gene: TRBJ2-7; clone size: .; D gene: TRBD2; V gene: TRBV11-2; CDR3 DNA: TGTGCCAGCAGCTCTAGCAGGACTAGCGGTTGGTACGAGCAGTACTTC; CDR3 protein: CASSSSRTSGWYEQYF
J gene: TRBJ2-1; clone size: once; D gene: .; V gene: TRBV23-1; CDR3 DNA: TGCGCCAGCAGTCAGCGGGACAATGAGCAGTTCTTC; CDR3 protein: CASSQRDNEQFF
J gene: TRBJ2-5; clone size: .; D gene: TRBD2; V gene: TRBV5-1; CDR3 DNA: TGCGCCAGCAGCTTGGGTCTAGCGGGGGAGACCCAGTACTTC; CDR3 protein: CASSLGLAGETQYF
J gene: TRBJ1-1; clone size: .; D gene: .; V gene: TRBV7-2; CDR3 DNA: TGTGCCAGCAGGGCTCAATCAGGGTCTGGCACTGAAGCTTTCTTT; CDR3 protein: CASRAQSGSGTEAFF
J gene: TRBJ2-1; clone size: once; D gene: TRBD2; V gene: TRBV25-1; CDR3 DNA: TGTGCCAGCAGTGAATTGGGGACTACAGGCGAGCAGTTCTTC; CDR3 protein: CASSELGTTGEQFF
J gene: TRBJ1-5; clone size: .; D gene: .; V gene: TRBV15; CDR3 DNA: TGTGCCACCAGCAGGCTACAGGAAACTTATAGCAATCAGCCCCAGCATTTT; CDR3 protein: CATSRLQETYSNQPQHF
J gene: TRBJ2-1; clone size: .; D gene: TRBD2; V gene: TRBV7-2; CDR3 DNA: TGTGCCAGCAGCTTAGAGACAGCGGGAAAAGAACAGTTCTTC; CDR3 protein: CASSLETAGKEQFF
J gene: TRBJ2-7; clone size: .; D gene: .; V gene: TRBV5-1; CDR3 DNA: TGCGCCAGCAGTGTCGGGGTCTCCTACGAGCAGTACTTC; CDR3 protein: CASSVGVSYEQYF
J gene: TRBJ1-4; clone size: .; D gene: .; V gene: TRBV6-1; CDR3 DNA: TGTGCCAGCAGTGAAGCGCAGGAAAAACTGTTTTTT; CDR3 protein: CASSEAQEKLFF
J gene: TRBJ1-1; clone size: .; D gene: .; V gene: TRBV28; CDR3 DNA: TGTGCCAGCTCTGAATTGGCTGAAGCTTTCTTT; CDR3 protein: CASSELAEAFF
J gene: TRBJ1-3; clone size: .; D gene: .; V gene: TRBV18; CDR3 DNA: TGTGCCAGCTCACCTAGGACGGTACCATCATCTGGAAACACCATATATTTT; CDR3 protein: CASSPRTVPSSGNTIYF
J gene: TRBJ1-5; clone size: once; D gene: .; V gene: TRBV15; CDR3 DNA: TGTGCCACTTCACGAGGTGCCAATCAGCCCCAGCATTTT; CDR3 protein: CATSRGANQPQHF
J gene: TRBJ1-5; clone size: .; D gene: .; V gene: TRBV29-1; CDR3 DNA: TGCAGCGTTGCCAGGGACAGCAATCAGCCCCAGCATTTT; CDR3 protein: CSVARDSNQPQHF
J gene: TRBJ2-7; clone size: once; D gene: TRBD2; V gene: TRBV6-5; CDR3 DNA: TGTGCCAGCAGACCGTCAGCGGGAGAGTCCTACGAGCAGTACTTC; CDR3 protein: CASRPSAGESYEQYF
J gene: TRBJ1-3; clone size: .; D gene: .; V gene: TRBV7-9; CDR3 DNA: TGTGCCAGCACCCTTGGGGCCCGGGTACATTTT; CDR3 protein: CASTLGARVHF
J gene: TRBJ2-3; clone size: .; D gene: TRBD2; V gene: TRBV11-3; CDR3 DNA: TGTGCCAGCAGCCCCGGGTTTAGCGGGAGTGGTACAGATACGCAGTATTTT; CDR3 protein: CASSPGFSGSGTDTQYF
J gene: TRBJ2-7; clone size: .; D gene: .; V gene: TRBV7-3; CDR3 DNA: TGTGCCAGCAGCTTAACGGGACCTTCCTACGAGCAGTACTTC; CDR3 protein: CASSLTGPSYEQYF
J gene: TRBJ2-4; clone size: .; D gene: .; V gene: TRBV5-4; CDR3 DNA: TGTGCCAGCAGCCAAATAATCGGCAGTGACATTCAGTACTTC; CDR3 protein: CASSQIIGSDIQYF
J gene: TRBJ2-7; clone size: .; D gene: .; V gene: TRBV28; CDR3 DNA: TGTGCCAGCAGCTTAAACCCTGGGGACTACGAGCAGTACTTC; CDR3 protein: CASSLNPGDYEQYF
J gene: TRBJ2-3; clone size: once; D gene: .; V gene: TRBV29-1; CDR3 DNA: TGCAGCGTTCCGACTCGGGGTCAGGCAGATACGCAGTATTTT; CDR3 protein: CSVPTRGQADTQYF
J gene: TRBJ2-7; clone size: .; D gene: .; V gene: TRBV15; CDR3 DNA: TGTGCCACCAGCAGAGATAGAAGCCGGGCCGCCTACGAGCAGTACTTC; CDR3 protein: CATSRDRSRAAYEQYF
J gene: TRBJ2-5; clone size: .; D gene: .; V gene: TRBV25-1; CDR3 DNA: TGTGCCAGCAGTGAATTGGCCGCTGGGGGGGCACAAGAGACCCAGTACTTC; CDR3 protein: CASSELAAGGAQETQYF
J gene: TRBJ2-2; clone size: .; D gene: TRBD2; V gene: TRBV7-9; CDR3 DNA: TGTGCCAGCAGCTTCCCTGATCGGGAGGACACCGGGGAGCTGTTTTTT; CDR3 protein: CASSFPDREDTGELFF
J gene: TRBJ2-7; clone size: .; D gene: .; V gene: TRBV18; CDR3 DNA: TGTGCCAGCTCACCGCCGGTCTCCTACGAGCAGTACTTC; CDR3 protein: CASSPPVSYEQYF
J gene: TRBJ2-2; clone size: .; D gene: .; V gene: TRBV5-6; CDR3 DNA: TGTGCCAGCAGCTTTCTGGCATGGGGCAGGGCAAACACCGGGGAGCTGTTTTTT; CDR3 protein: CASSFLAWGRANTGELFF
J gene: TRBJ1-1; clone size: .; D gene: TRBD1; V gene: TRBV19; CDR3 DNA: TGTGCCAGTAGTAGGTCAGGCACAGGGGGCCGATACACTGAAGCTTTCTTT; CDR3 protein: CASSRSGTGGRYTEAFF
J gene: TRBJ2-5; clone size: once; D gene: .; V gene: TRBV5-1; CDR3 DNA: TGCGCCAGCAGCTTGAGGCCAAACCCCCAAGAGACCCAGTACTTC; CDR3 protein: CASSLRPNPQETQYF
J gene: TRBJ2-1; clone size: .; D gene: .; V gene: TRBV5-4; CDR3 DNA: TGTGCCAGCAGCTGGGATATAGAGCCTACCTACAATGAGCAGTTCTTC; CDR3 protein: CASSWDIEPTYNEQFF
J gene: TRBJ1-1; clone size: .; D gene: .; V gene: TRBV29-1; CDR3 DNA: TGCAGCGCTACTAGGGGACACCGGAACACTGAAGCTTTCTTT; CDR3 protein: CSATRGHRNTEAFF
J gene: TRBJ2-4; clone size: .; D gene: .; V gene: TRBV11-2; CDR3 DNA: TGTGCCAGCAGCTTAGTAGGGGAGAGGAACATTCAGTACTTC; CDR3 protein: CASSLVGERNIQYF
J gene: TRBJ2-1; clone size: .; D gene: .; V gene: TRBV7-2; CDR3 DNA: TGTGCCAGCAGCTTTGTCCTATACGTCTACAATGAGCAGTTCTTC; CDR3 protein: CASSFVLYVYNEQFF
J gene: TRBJ2-1; clone size: .; D gene: .; V gene: TRBV18; CDR3 DNA: TGTGCCAGCTCACCGGGGATATATGAGCAGTTCTTC; CDR3 protein: CASSPGIYEQFF
J gene: TRBJ1-2; clone size: .; D gene: .; V gene: TRBV29-1; CDR3 DNA: TGCAGCGTTTTATTTGGGTATGGCTACACCTTC; CDR3 protein: CSVLFGYGYTF